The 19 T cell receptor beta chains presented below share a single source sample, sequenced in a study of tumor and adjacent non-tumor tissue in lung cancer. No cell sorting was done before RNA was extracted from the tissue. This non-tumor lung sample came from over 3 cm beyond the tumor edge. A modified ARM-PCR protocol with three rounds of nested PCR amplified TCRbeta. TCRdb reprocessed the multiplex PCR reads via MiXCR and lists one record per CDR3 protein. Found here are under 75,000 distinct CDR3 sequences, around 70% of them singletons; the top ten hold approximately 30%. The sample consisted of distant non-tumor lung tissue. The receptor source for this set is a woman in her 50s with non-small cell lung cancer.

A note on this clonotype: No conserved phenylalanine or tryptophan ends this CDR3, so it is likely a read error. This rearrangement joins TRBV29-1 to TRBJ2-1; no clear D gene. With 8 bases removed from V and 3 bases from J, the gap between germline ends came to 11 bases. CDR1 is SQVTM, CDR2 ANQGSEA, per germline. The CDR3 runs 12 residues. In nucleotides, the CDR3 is TGCAGCTTCGACCCGGACTACAATGAGCAGTTCCTC. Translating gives CSFDPDYNEQFL.

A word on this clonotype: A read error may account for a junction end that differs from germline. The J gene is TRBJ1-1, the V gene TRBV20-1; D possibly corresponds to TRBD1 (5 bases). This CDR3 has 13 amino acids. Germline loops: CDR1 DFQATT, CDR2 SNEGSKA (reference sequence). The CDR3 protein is CSARKGARTEAFF. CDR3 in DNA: TGTAGTGCTAGAAAAGGGGCACGGACTGAAGCTTTCTTT.

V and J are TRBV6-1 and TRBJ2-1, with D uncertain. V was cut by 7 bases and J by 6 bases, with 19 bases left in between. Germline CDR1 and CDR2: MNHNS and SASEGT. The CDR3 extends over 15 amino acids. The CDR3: CASTSKTMMGNEQFF. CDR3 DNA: TGTGCCAGCACGTCCAAGACAATGATGGGCAATGAGCAGTTCTTC.

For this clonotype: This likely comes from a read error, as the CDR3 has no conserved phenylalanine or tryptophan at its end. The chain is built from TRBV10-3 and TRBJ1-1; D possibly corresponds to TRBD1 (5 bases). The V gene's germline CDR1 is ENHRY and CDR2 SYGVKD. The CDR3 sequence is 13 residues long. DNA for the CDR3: TGTGCCACCAGTGAGAACCAGGGCACTGAAGCTTTCCTT. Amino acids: CATSENQGTEAFL.

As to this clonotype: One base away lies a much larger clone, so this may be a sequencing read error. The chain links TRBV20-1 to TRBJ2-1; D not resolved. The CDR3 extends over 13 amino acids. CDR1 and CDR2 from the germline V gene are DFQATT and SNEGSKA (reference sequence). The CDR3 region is CSAREAAYNVQFF. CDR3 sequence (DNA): TGCAGTGCTAGAGAGGCAGCGTACAATGTGCAGTTCTTC.

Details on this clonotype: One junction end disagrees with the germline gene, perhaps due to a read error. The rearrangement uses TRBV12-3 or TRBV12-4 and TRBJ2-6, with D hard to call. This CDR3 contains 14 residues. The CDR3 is CASSPRTVANVLIF. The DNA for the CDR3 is TGTGCCAGCAGTCCACGAACTGTGGCCAACGTCCTGATTTTC.

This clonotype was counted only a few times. This CDR3 reads CASSLVGTGNTEAFF. The CDR3 nucleotides are TGCGCCAGCAGCTTGGTAGGGACAGGTAACACTGAAGCTTTCTTT. The rearrangement joins TRBV5-1 to TRBJ1-1; TRBD1 matches at 8 bases. CDR1 and CDR2 from the germline V gene are SGHRS and YFSETQ. The CDR3 contains 15 residues. Unmatched junction bases numbered 3, after V lost 0 bases and J lost 2 bases.

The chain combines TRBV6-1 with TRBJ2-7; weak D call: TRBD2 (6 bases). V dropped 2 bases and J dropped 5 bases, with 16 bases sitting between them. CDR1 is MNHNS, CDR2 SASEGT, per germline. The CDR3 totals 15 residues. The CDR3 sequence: CASSEWAGGPDEQYF. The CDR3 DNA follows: TGTGCCAGCAGTGAATGGGCAGGAGGGCCGGACGAGCAGTACTTC.

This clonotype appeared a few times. The CDR3 spells CAWTLSGSSQYF. As DNA, the CDR3 is TGTGCCTGGACTCTCAGCGGGAGCAGCCAGTACTTC. The V and J genes are TRBV30 and TRBJ2-5, with TRBD2 matching over 8 bases. Per the germline V gene, CDR1 is GTSNPN and CDR2 is SVGIG (reference sequence). The CDR3 is made up of 12 amino acids. Trimming at V came to 4 bases and at J to 10 bases, leaving 8 bases not matched to a gene.

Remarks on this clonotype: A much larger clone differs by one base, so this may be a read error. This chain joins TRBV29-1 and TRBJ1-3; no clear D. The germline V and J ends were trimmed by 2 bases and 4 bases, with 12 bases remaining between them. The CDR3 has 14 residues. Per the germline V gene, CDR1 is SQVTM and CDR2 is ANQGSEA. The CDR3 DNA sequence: TGCAGCGTTGAACCCGGCGAGTCCGGAAACACCATATATTTT. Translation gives CSVEPGESGNTIYF.

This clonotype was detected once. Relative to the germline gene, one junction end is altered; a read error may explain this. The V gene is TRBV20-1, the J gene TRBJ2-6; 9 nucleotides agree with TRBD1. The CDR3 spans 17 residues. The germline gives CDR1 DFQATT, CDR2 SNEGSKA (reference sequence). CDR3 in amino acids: CRAITGGAGSGANVLTF. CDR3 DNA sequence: TGCAGAGCAATAACAGGGGGCGCAGGCTCTGGAGCCAACGTCCTGACTTTC.

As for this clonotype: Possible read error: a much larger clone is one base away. The CDR3 region has the DNA TGTGTCAGCAGTGAATGGAGTAGGGACAATCAGCCCCAGCATTTT. Translating it yields CVSSEWSRDNQPQHF. V is TRBV6-1 and J is TRBJ1-5; unclear D gene. Germline V CDR1 and CDR2: MNHNS, SASEGT. This CDR3 spans 15 amino acids.

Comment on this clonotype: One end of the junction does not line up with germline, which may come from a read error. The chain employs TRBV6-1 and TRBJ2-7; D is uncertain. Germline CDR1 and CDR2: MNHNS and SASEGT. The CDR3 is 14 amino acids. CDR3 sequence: CASRRSDSTYEQYF. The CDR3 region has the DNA TGTGCCAGCAGGAGGTCTGATTCCACCTATGAGCAGTACTTC.

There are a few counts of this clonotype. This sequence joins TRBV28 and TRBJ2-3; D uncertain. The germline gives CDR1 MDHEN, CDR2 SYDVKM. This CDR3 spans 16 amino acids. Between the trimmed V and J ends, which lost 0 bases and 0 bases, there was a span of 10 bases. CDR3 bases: TGTGCCAGCAGTTTATGGCTTCTCTCCAGCACAGATACGCAGTATTTT. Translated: CASSLWLLSSTDTQYF.

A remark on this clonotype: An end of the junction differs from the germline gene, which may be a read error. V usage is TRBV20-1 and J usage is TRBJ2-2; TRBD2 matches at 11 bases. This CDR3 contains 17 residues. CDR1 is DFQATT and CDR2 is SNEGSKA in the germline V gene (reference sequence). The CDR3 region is CSARDGSSGRNTGELFF. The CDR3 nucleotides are TGCAGTGCTAGAGATGGGTCTAGCGGGAGGAACACCGGGGAACTGTTTTTT.

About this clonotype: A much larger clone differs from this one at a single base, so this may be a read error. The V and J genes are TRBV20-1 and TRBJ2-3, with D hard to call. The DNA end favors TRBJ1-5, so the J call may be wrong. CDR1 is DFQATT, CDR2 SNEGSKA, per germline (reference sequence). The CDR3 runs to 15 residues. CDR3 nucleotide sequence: TGCAGTGCTAGAGATATAGCGGGAGGCGCAGATACGCAGCATTTT. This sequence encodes CSARDIAGGADTQHF.

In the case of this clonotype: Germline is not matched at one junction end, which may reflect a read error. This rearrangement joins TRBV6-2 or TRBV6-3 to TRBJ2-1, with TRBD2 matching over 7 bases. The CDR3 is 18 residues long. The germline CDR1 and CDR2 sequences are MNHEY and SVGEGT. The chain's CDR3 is CANSYIVAGVSGYNGQFF. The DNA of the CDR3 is TGTGCCAACAGTTACATCGTTGCGGGAGTGTCTGGGTACAATGGGCAGTTCTTC.

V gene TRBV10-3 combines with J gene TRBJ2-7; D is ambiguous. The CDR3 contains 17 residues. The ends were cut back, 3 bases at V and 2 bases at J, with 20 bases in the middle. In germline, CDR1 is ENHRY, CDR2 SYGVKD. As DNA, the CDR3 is TGTGCCATCAGTGATCCCGGTGTTAGGCGGAGAACCTACGAGCAGTACTTC. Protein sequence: CAISDPGVRRRTYEQYF.

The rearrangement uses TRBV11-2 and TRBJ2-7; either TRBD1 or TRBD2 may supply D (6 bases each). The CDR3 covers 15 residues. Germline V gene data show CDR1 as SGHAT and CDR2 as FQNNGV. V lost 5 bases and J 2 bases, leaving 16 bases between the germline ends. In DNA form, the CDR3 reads TGTGCCAGCAGCCCGGGGGCAGGCTGGACCTACGAGCAGTACTTC. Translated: CASSPGAGWTYEQYF.